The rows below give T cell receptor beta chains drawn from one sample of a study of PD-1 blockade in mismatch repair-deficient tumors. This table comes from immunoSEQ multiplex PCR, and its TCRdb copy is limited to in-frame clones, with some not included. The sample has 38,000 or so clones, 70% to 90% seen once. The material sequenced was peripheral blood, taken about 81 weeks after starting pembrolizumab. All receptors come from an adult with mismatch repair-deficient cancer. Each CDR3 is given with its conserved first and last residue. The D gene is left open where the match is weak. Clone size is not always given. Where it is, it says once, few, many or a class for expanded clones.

CDR3nt: TGCGCCAGCAGCCTGGGAACCGGGACAGAGTATGAAAAACTGTTTTTT
CDR3aa: CASSLGTGTEYEKLFF
d_gene: TRBD1
j_gene: TRBJ1-4
abundance: -
v_gene: TRBV5-1

CDR3nt: TGTGCCAGCAGCTTAGTAACAGGGGACTATGGCTACACCTTC
CDR3aa: CASSLVTGDYGYTF
d_gene: TRBD1
j_gene: TRBJ1-2
abundance: -
v_gene: TRBV7-2

CDR3nt: TGTGCCAGCAGCTTAGCGATCGGGCGGACTCGTAGCACAGATACGCAGTATTTT
CDR3aa: CASSLAIGRTRSTDTQYF
d_gene: -
j_gene: TRBJ2-3
abundance: -
v_gene: TRBV7-2

CDR3nt: TGTGCCAGCGGTATCGGCAATGAGCAGTTCTTC
CDR3aa: CASGIGNEQFF
d_gene: -
j_gene: TRBJ2-1
abundance: -
v_gene: TRBV7-2

CDR3nt: TGTGCCAGCAGTGGGACAACTAACTATGGCTACACCTTC
CDR3aa: CASSGTTNYGYTF
d_gene: -
j_gene: TRBJ1-2
abundance: -
v_gene: TRBV6-1

CDR3nt: TGTGCCAGCAGCCTCTGGACAGGGGTTTCCTACGAGCAGTACTTC
CDR3aa: CASSLWTGVSYEQYF
d_gene: TRBD1
j_gene: TRBJ2-7
abundance: -
v_gene: TRBV5-8

CDR3nt: TGTGCCAGTACCGAGGGACAGGGTCGAGGGGAGCAGTTCTTC
CDR3aa: CASTEGQGRGEQFF
d_gene: TRBD1
j_gene: TRBJ2-1
abundance: once
v_gene: TRBV18

CDR3nt: TGTGCCAGCAGCTTGGTGGGGCAGGAGACCCAGTACTTC
CDR3aa: CASSLVGQETQYF
d_gene: -
j_gene: TRBJ2-5
abundance: -
v_gene: TRBV5-8

CDR3nt: TGTGCCTGGAGCTACGACTCTGGGGCCAACGTCCTGACTTTC
CDR3aa: CAWSYDSGANVLTF
d_gene: -
j_gene: TRBJ2-6
abundance: once
v_gene: TRBV30

CDR3nt: TGTGCCAGCAGCCTAATACTGGGCGAGCAGTACTTC
CDR3aa: CASSLILGEQYF
d_gene: -
j_gene: TRBJ2-7
abundance: -
v_gene: TRBV7-2

CDR3nt: TGCGCCAGCAGCCAAGATCCGGGTTTGGCCAAAAACATTCAGTACTTC
CDR3aa: CASSQDPGLAKNIQYF
d_gene: -
j_gene: TRBJ2-4
abundance: -
v_gene: TRBV4-3

CDR3nt: TGCGCCAGCAGCGACCCAGGGAACACTGAAGCTTTCTTT
CDR3aa: CASSDPGNTEAFF
d_gene: -
j_gene: TRBJ1-1
abundance: -
v_gene: TRBV5-1

CDR3nt: TGTGCCAGTAGTATCCGCTCGGGACAGGGTGCCGGGGAGCTGTTTTTT
CDR3aa: CASSIRSGQGAGELFF
d_gene: TRBD1
j_gene: TRBJ2-2
abundance: -
v_gene: TRBV19

CDR3nt: TGCAGCGTTCGGGGGTACACTGAAGCTTTCTTT
CDR3aa: CSVRGYTEAFF
d_gene: -
j_gene: TRBJ1-1
abundance: -
v_gene: TRBV29-1

CDR3nt: TGTGCCAGCAGCCGACAGGGGCGGGATGGCTACACCTTC
CDR3aa: CASSRQGRDGYTF
d_gene: TRBD1
j_gene: TRBJ1-2
abundance: -
v_gene: TRBV14

CDR3nt: TGCGCCAGCAGCAGTCCTTCTATCGCGGGAGGGCCTATCAATGAGCAGTTCTTC
CDR3aa: CASSSPSIAGGPINEQFF
d_gene: TRBD2
j_gene: TRBJ2-1
abundance: -
v_gene: TRBV5-1

CDR3nt: TGTGCCAGCTCACGAGAGAGCTCAGCGGTCGGTTGGAATGAGCAGTTCTTC
CDR3aa: CASSRESSAVGWNEQFF
d_gene: -
j_gene: TRBJ2-1
abundance: -
v_gene: TRBV18